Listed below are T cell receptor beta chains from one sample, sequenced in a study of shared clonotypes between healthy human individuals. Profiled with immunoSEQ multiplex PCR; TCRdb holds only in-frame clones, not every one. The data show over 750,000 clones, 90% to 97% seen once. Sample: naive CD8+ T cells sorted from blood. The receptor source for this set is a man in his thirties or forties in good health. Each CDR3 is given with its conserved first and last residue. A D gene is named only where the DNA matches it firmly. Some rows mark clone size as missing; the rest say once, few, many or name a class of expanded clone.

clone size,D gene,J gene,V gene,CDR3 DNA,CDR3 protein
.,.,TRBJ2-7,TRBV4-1,TGCGCCAGCAGCCAGGGCGGCCTACCATCCTACGAGCAGTACTTC,CASSQGGLPSYEQYF
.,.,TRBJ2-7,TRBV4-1,TGCGCCAGCAGCCAAGAAGGAGGCCCCCCCTACGAGCAGTACTTC,CASSQEGGPPYEQYF
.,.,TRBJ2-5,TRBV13,TGTGCCAGCAGCTTAATCGCCCAAGAGACCCAGTACTTC,CASSLIAQETQYF
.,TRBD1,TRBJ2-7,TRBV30,TGTGCCTGGAGTGCCGGGACAGGGGGGGCCTACGAGCAGTACTTC,CAWSAGTGGAYEQYF
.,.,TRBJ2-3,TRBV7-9,TGTGCCAGCAGCTCAACCTCTGACGGTACAGATACGCAGTATTTT,CASSSTSDGTDTQYF
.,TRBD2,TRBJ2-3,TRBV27,TGTGCCAGCAGTAACCCACTAGCGGGAGGTGCAGATACGCAGTATTTT,CASSNPLAGGADTQYF
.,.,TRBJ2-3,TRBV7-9,TGTGCCAGCAGCTTTAGCATTATGCAGTTAGAAGATACGCAGTATTTT,CASSFSIMQLEDTQYF
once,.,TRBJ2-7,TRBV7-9,TGTGCCAGCAGCCAGGGAGGGGGCTACGAGCAGTACTTC,CASSQGGGYEQYF
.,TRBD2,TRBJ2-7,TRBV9,TGTGCCAGCAGTCGGAGCGGGACCTACGAGCAGTACTTC,CASSRSGTYEQYF
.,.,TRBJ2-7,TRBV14,TGTGCCAGCAGCGGACAGTCCTACGAGCAGTACTTC,CASSGQSYEQYF
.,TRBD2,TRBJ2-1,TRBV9,TGTGCCAGCAGCGTAGGGGGACTAGGCAAGGACAATGAGCAGTTCTTC,CASSVGGLGKDNEQFF
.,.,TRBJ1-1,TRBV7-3,TGTGCCAGCAGCCAAGGACGGAATATAGTGGTCTTTGAAGCTTTCTTT,CASSQGRNIVVFEAFF
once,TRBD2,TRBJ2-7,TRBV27,TGTGCCAGCAGGCCGTCTAGCGGGAGTTTTTACGAGCAGTACTTC,CASRPSSGSFYEQYF
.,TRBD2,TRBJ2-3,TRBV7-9,TGTGCCAGCTGGACTAGCGGGACTGCCCCGCAGTATTTT,CASWTSGTAPQYF
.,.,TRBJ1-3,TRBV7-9,TGTGCCAGCAGTGGCCTACCCTCTGGAAACACCATATATTTT,CASSGLPSGNTIYF
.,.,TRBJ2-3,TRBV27,TGTGCCAGCAGTTTATCTAGCACAGATACGCAGTATTTT,CASSLSSTDTQYF
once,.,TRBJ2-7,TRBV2,TGTGCCAGCAGTGAGGACAGTACCTACGAGCAGTACTTC,CASSEDSTYEQYF
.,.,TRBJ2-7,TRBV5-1,TGCGCCAGCAGCTTGGGGGACACTATTTACGAGCAGTACTTC,CASSLGDTIYEQYF
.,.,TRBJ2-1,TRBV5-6,TGTGCCAGCAGCTTCCGACGGAGTCCCTACAATGAGCAGTTCTTC,CASSFRRSPYNEQFF
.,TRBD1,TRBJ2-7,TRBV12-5,TGTGCTAGTGCCGGAACAGGGGGGGAGCAGTACTTC,CASAGTGGEQYF
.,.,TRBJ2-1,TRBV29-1,TGCAGCGTAGGGGGCGGGACTGAAATGAACGAGCAGTTCTTC,CSVGGGTEMNEQFF
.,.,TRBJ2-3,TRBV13,TGTGCCAGTTCCGCCGCCAGCACAGATACGCAGTATTTT,CASSAASTDTQYF
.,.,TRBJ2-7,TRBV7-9,TGTGCCAGCAGCAAGTCGGGCCACGAGCAGTACTTC,CASSKSGHEQYF
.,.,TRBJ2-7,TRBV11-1,TGTGCCAGCAGCACGTCGGCTAGCCGCTCCTACGAGCAGTACTTC,CASSTSASRSYEQYF
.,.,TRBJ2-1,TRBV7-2,TGTGCCAGCAGCTTAGGTGCGGCGGGAACGTACAATGAGCAGTTCTTC,CASSLGAAGTYNEQFF
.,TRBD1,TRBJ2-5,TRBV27,TGTGCCAGCCGCCCCGGGGACAGCTTGTGGGAGACCCAGTACTTC,CASRPGDSLWETQYF
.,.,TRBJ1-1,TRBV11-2,TGTGCCAGCAGCCTTTCCCCGGAGGAGATGAACACTGAAGCTTTCTTT,CASSLSPEEMNTEAFF
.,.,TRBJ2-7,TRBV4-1,TGCGCCAGCGCCCACCCACCTTCCTACGAGCAGTACTTC,CASAHPPSYEQYF